The entry below gives a single T cell receptor (beta chain) sequence along with its context. This record comes from a study of control samples from healthy donors and cancer patients. Germline CDR1 SGHRS, CDR2 YFSETQ. The CDR3 length is 18 residues. V gave up 4 bases and J gave up 5 bases; unmatched junction bases: 14. Profiling relied on immunoSEQ multiplex PCR, and the TCRdb table lists in-frame clones only, not all of them. The data contain under 85,000 clones, 65% to 90% of them singletons. The receptor was isolated from a man aged 55 to 70 with head and neck cancer. Sequencing input: PBMCs. The chain carries TRBV5-1 and TRBJ2-5, with 13 bases fitting TRBD2. The CDR3: CASSQRLAGGGWGETQYF. The CDR3 DNA sequence: TGCGCCAGCAGCCAGCGACTAGCGGGAGGCGGTTGGGGTGAGACCCAGTACTTC.